The T cell receptor (beta chain) described here comes from a study of blood T cell repertoires in COVID-19. Trimming removed 6 bases at V and 5 bases at J, with 13 bases between. The CDR3 runs 12 residues. The germline CDR1 and CDR2 sequences are SQVTM and ANQGSEA. Assay used: immunoSEQ multiplex PCR; TCRdb lists only in-frame clones, some missing. This sample has about 150,000 clones, with about 86% found just once. This TCR came from a man in his fifties or sixties who had recovered from COVID-19. Sequencing input: PBMCs or T cells enriched from blood (not recorded which). J is TRBJ2-5 and V is TRBV29-1; D is undetermined. CDR3 region: CSVLREAETQYF. The DNA for the CDR3 is TGCAGCGTCCTCCGTGAGGCTGAGACCCAGTACTTC.